This T cell receptor beta chain is from a study of T cell responses to AZD1222 COVID-19 vaccine. Background on the study: Pooled together were second doses at about 4 or about 12 weeks.

The CDR3 sequence is 13 residues long. V dropped 0 bases and J dropped 5 bases, with 8 bases sitting between them. CDR1 and CDR2 (germline): GTSNPN, SVGIG (reference sequence). The data were produced by immunoSEQ multiplex PCR, yet TCRdb's version contains in-frame clones alone and is incomplete. The sample lists some 100,000 clones, 87% occurring once. The sample consisted of peripheral blood, taken on day 0 of AZD1222 vaccination. The chain employs TRBV30 and TRBJ1-5, with D hard to call. The receptor was derived from an adult in good health. CDR3 DNA sequence: TGTGCCTGGAGTGTAATCGGGGATCAGCCCCAGCATTTT. It encodes CAWSVIGDQPQHF.